This T cell receptor (beta chain) is drawn from a study of CD8 T cells in ankylosing spondylitis (dated by TCRdb to 2017 to 2019). General notes on the study: T cell receptor beta repertoires were profiled in healthy donors and ankylosing spondylitis patients so that disease-linked TCR variants could be found. In total, the full study cohort was made up of about 110 healthy donors and about two dozen ankylosing spondylitis patients. Samples of peripheral blood were taken, and for ankylosing spondylitis patients, synovial fluid was collected as well.

The data were produced on an Illumina HiSeq 2500. TCR beta libraries were prepared by quantitative 5'-RACE with molecular barcodes. The published analysis was carried out like this. Disease-linked TCR variants were identified with a new computational method built on a probabilistic model of VDJ rearrangement. The public reads were reprocessed in TCRdb via fastp at Q25 and MiXCR, keeping in-frame beta chains. Records with the same CDR3 protein are collapsed into one entry carrying the most frequent genes and DNA. The V and J calls come from TCRdb's annotation, not from the publication. For this sample there are approximately 150,000 distinct CDR3 sequences; approximately 10% appear just once. The ten largest clones add up to less than 15% of the sample. Results the study describes overall, beyond this receptor: The disease-linked clones showed a CD8+ phenotype and occurred at relatively low frequencies in peripheral blood. A TCR beta motif of about eight highly homologous amino acid variants appeared characteristic of blood from ankylosing spondylitis patients. Some of the motif variants had been reported before in the synovial fluid and blood of reactive arthritis patients, a finding that suggests common disease-initiation mechanisms. According to the report, matched synovial fluid samples from ankylosing spondylitis patients were significantly enriched for the disease-linked clones.

This clonotype has just a few counts. Its antigen remains unidentified. Qualities for individual bases were not recorded, and no much larger clone is one base off. Taken from the germline V gene (reference sequence), the CDR1 and CDR2 loops are DFQATT and SNEGSKA. Trimmed from V: 0 bases; trimmed from J: 2 bases; junction bases lacking a gene match: 11. Measured from the cysteine to the phenylalanine, the CDR3 is 17 residues long. Only the CDR3 DNA is retained, 51 bases long and in frame from the first base. This clonotype was sampled from a female donor with ankylosing spondylitis or in good health (not recorded which). This receptor chain uses TRBV20-1 and TRBJ2-3, and TRBD2 aligns with 7 junction nucleotides. Sample: blood, either unsorted or a sorted T cell fraction (not recorded which). The CDR3 sequence is CSAREYLAVPDTDTQYF. The DNA reads TGCAGTGCTAGAGAGTACCTAGCGGTACCTGACACAGATACGCAGTATTTT.